This T cell receptor beta chain was sequenced during a study of blood T cell repertoires in COVID-19. Study-level information: Specimens from acute and convalescent COVID-19 originated in the United States, Italy and Spain. Sources were T cells, B-cell-depleted T cells, or PBMCs; the material itself was cDNA or gDNA.

In the authors' methods: Counts of nucleated cells, estimated from reference gene primer amplification, were obtained. Clones were sequenced by immunoSEQ multiplex PCR, and TCRdb holds only the in-frame ones, with some missing. V and J calls and clone size are those listed in that table; D and trimming were worked out from the DNA. The table records roughly 180,000 clones, roughly four fifths of them present only once. Trimming stripped 4 bases from V and 4 bases from J, with 10 bases between. CDR3 length: 13 amino acids. The germline gives CDR1 LGHDT, CDR2 YNNKEL (reference sequence). Followed longitudinally, the Seattle patients had been enrolled during active infection.

The sample taken for sequencing was peripheral blood. This sequence was found in a woman in her thirties or forties with COVID-19, enrolled during active disease. This chain links TRBV3-1 (or the pseudogene TRBV3-2) with TRBJ1-1; no clear D. The CDR3 loop is CASSLTEGTEAFF. CDR3 DNA: TGTGCCAGCAGCCTCACGGAGGGCACTGAAGCTTTCTTT.